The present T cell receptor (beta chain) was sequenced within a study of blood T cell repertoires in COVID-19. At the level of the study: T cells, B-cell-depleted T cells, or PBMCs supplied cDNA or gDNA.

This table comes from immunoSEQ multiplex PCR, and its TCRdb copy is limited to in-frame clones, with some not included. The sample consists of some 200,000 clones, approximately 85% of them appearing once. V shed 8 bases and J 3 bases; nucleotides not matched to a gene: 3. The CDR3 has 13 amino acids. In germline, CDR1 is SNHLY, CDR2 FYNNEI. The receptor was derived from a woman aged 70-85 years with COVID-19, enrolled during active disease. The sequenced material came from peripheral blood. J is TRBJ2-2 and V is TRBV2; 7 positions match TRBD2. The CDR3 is CASAAGYTGELFF. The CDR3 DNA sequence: TGTGCCAGCGCAGCGGGGTACACCGGGGAGCTGTTTTTT.